Each of the 20 T cell receptor beta chains below was sequenced from the same sample in a study of immune cell composition in non-small cell lung cancer. The table came from immunoSEQ multiplex PCR; TCRdb's copy has only in-frame clones and leaves some out. Altogether thousands of clones are present, roughly 80% being singletons, with the ten largest covering around 20%. The material sequenced was lung tumor tissue. These receptors came from a human donor with non-small cell lung cancer.

The CDR3 DNA reads as TGTGCCAGCAGTTTACTCGCCGGGGAGCTGTTTTTT. It is translated as CASSLLAGELFF. This sequence joins TRBV6-5 and TRBJ2-2, with D unresolved. The germline V gene has CDR1 MNHEY and CDR2 SVGAGI. This CDR3 comprises 12 residues. V was cut by 4 bases and J by 6 bases, with 6 bases left in between.

The chain links TRBV5-5 to TRBJ2-5; D unclear. The V gene's germline CDR1 is SGHKS and CDR2 YYEKEE (reference sequence). This CDR3 is built from 15 residues. V lost 0 bases to trimming and J lost 5 bases, with 14 bases between them. CDR3 in DNA: TGTGCCAGCAGCTTGGCGCCTGGTGGGCCGGAGACCCAGTACTTC. As protein: CASSLAPGGPETQYF.

The chain carries TRBV11-2 and TRBJ1-1; 9 bases match TRBD1. CDR3 length: 17 residues. Germline assignment: CDR1 SGHAT and CDR2 FQNNGV. The ends lost 3 bases at V and 4 bases at J; junction bases unmatched: 12. The CDR3 nucleotides read TGTGCCAGCAGCTTCCGGGACAGGGAGTTGAGGGTCACTGAAGCTTTCTTT. Amino acid sequence: CASSFRDRELRVTEAFF.

V and J are TRBV4-1 and TRBJ2-4, with TRBD2 identical over 7 bases. V was pared by 0 bases and J by 10 bases, with 12 bases of the junction left unmatched. Germline V gene data show CDR1 as MGHRA and CDR2 as YSYEKL. The CDR3 loop spans 16 amino acids. This chain's CDR3 is CASSQDRAGTAGIQYF. The CDR3 nucleotides are TGCGCCAGCAGCCAAGATCGAGCGGGGACGGCCGGGATTCAGTACTTC.

The chain recombines TRBV7-2 with TRBJ1-1; maybe TRBD1 (5 bases). V was clipped by 5 bases and J by 1 base, with 14 bases between them. CDR1 and CDR2 (germline): SGHTA, FQGNSA. The CDR3 totals 15 residues. The CDR3 DNA reads as TGTGCCAGCAGCGAATACGGACACGCGAACACTGAAGCTTTCTTT. Translation: CASSEYGHANTEAFF.

This clone has just a few counts. V and J are TRBV7-2 and TRBJ2-7, with 7 bases matching TRBD1. V gave up 0 bases and J gave up 7 bases; unmatched junction bases: 6. Looked up from germline, CDR1 is SGHTA and CDR2 is FQGNSA. CDR3 length: 14 residues. CDR3 loop: CASSLAFRGREQYF. CDR3 bases: TGTGCCAGCAGCTTAGCGTTTAGGGGGCGAGAGCAGTACTTC.

The chain's CDR3 is CASSWGQAYEQYF. CDR3 nucleotides: TGTGCCAGCAGTTGGGGACAAGCCTACGAGCAGTACTTC. V and J are TRBV6-5 and TRBJ2-7; possibly TRBD1 for D (6 bases). V lost 4 bases, J lost 2 bases, and 9 bases lay in between. The germline V gene has CDR1 MNHEY and CDR2 SVGAGI. The CDR3 consists of 13 residues.

The chain joins TRBV2 to TRBJ2-1; D might be TRBD1 (5 bases). V gave up 8 bases and J gave up 0 bases, with 5 bases separating them. Germline V gives CDR1 SNHLY, CDR2 FYNNEI. CDR3 length: 12 amino acids. The CDR3 DNA is TGTGCCAGCCAGGGCTCCTACAATGAGCAGTTCTTC. It codes for CASQGSYNEQFF.

This chain connects TRBV6-5 to TRBJ1-1, with TRBD1 as a possible D gene (6 bases). The germline V gene encodes CDR1 MNHEY and CDR2 SVGAGI. The CDR3 spans 14 residues. The ends were cut back, 2 bases at V and 7 bases at J, with 14 bases in the middle. Written as DNA, the CDR3 is TGTGCCAGCAGTTACCTATACCAACAGGGTGAAGCTTTCTTT. Its translation is CASSYLYQQGEAFF.

The chain employs TRBV12-5 and TRBJ2-1, with 12 bases fitting TRBD1. V trimming: 2 bases; J trimming: 7 bases; junction bases outside the gene matches: 6. The CDR3 loop spans 16 amino acids. Germline CDR1 reads LGHNT; CDR2 reads FRNRAP. CDR3 nucleotide sequence: TGTGCTAGTGGTTTGAGCGGGACAGGGGGCAAGAATGAGCAGTTCTTC. Residues: CASGLSGTGGKNEQFF. Filled out from reference TRBV12-5 and TRBJ2-1, the complete variable domain reads DARVTQTPRHKVTEMGQEVTMRCQPILGHNTVFWYRQTMMQGLELLAYFRNRAPLDDSGMPKDRFSAEMPDATLATLKIQPSEPRDSAVYFCASGLSGTGGKNEQFFGPGTRLTVL.

The chain links TRBV7-2 to TRBJ1-5, with a possible D match to TRBD1 (6 bases). Trimming stripped 5 bases from V and 2 bases from J, with 13 bases between. Per the germline V gene, CDR1 is SGHTA and CDR2 is FQGNSA. CDR3 length: 15 residues. The CDR3 DNA follows: TGTGCCAGCAGCCACAGCGGGGGCGGCAATCAGCCCCAGCATTTT. The encoded protein is CASSHSGGGNQPQHF.

The chain employs TRBV27 and TRBJ1-6; 7 positions match TRBD1. V gave up 8 bases and J gave up 6 bases; unmatched junction bases: 7. The CDR3 is 14 amino acids. CDR1 is MNHEY, CDR2 SMNVEV, per germline (reference sequence). The CDR3 nucleotides are TGTGCCAGCCGGGGGACAGTTATTAATTCACCCCTCCACTTT. This sequence encodes CASRGTVINSPLHF.

The V gene is TRBV2, the J gene TRBJ2-2; TRBD1 matches 7 bases. This CDR3 region has 13 residues. The V gene's germline CDR1 is SNHLY and CDR2 FYNNEI. V gave up 6 bases and J gave up 6 bases; unmatched junction bases: 4. The CDR3 region has the DNA TGTGCCAGCAGGACCACAGGGGCCGGGGAGCTGTTTTTT. Its protein product is CASRTTGAGELFF.

The rearrangement uses TRBV1 and TRBJ1-4; the tabulated D call, TRBD1, remains unverified against the DNA. TRBV1 is shown as a pseudogene. The CDR3 length is 18 residues. The CDR3 reads CTSSQDGTDSSTNEKLFF. The CDR3 region has the DNA TGCACCAGCAGCCAAGATGGCACGGACAGCTCAACTAATGAAAAACTGTTTTTT.

This clone is a singleton in its sample. The chain carries TRBV19 and TRBJ2-5; perhaps TRBD2 as D (6 bases). The end of the DNA aligns better with TRBJ2-7, so the J call may be wrong. The CDR3 has 16 amino acids. CDR1 is LNHDA, CDR2 SQIVND, per germline (reference sequence). CDR3 DNA: TGTGCCAGTAGTATTCGAGGAGGGTTTTCGTCCTACGAGCAGTACTTC. It specifies CASSIRGGFSSYEQYF.

The chain links TRBV6-4 to TRBJ2-4; 8 positions match TRBD1. The CDR3 spans 15 residues. Germline lookup yields CDR1 MRHNA and CDR2 SNTAGT. V dropped 7 bases and J dropped 0; count of bases not matched to a gene: 5. The CDR3 sequence is CASTHRGVAKNIQYF. In DNA form, the CDR3 reads TGTGCCAGCACCCACAGGGGGGTAGCCAAAAACATTCAGTACTTC.

The V call is TRBV5-6, the J call TRBJ1-3, with TRBD1 identical over 9 bases. This CDR3 is 17 amino acids long. Trimming removed 5 bases from V and 3 bases from J; junction bases left unmatched: 12. Germline-derived CDR1 and CDR2 are SGHDT and YYEEEE. The CDR3 loop reads CASSSETPTGGGNTIYF. The CDR3 DNA is TGTGCCAGCAGTTCCGAAACGCCGACAGGGGGTGGAAACACCATATATTTT. The complete variable domain, with remaining parts taken from reference TRBV5-6 and TRBJ1-3, reads DAGVTQSPTHLIKTRGQQVTLRCSPKSGHDTVSWYQQALGQGPQFIFQYYEEEERQRGNFPDRFSGHQFPNYSSELNVNALLLGDSALYLCASSSETPTGGGNTIYFGEGSWLTVV.

The chain links TRBV7-9 to TRBJ1-6, with D tentatively TRBD1 (5 bases). This CDR3 has 14 residues. The germline CDR1 and CDR2 sequences are SEHNR and FQNEAQ (reference sequence). The V end was cut by 2 bases, the J end by 10 bases, with 12 bases between. CDR3 nucleotides: TGTGCCAGCAGCTTAATAGGGGTGGACTCACCCCTCCACTTT. This codes for CASSLIGVDSPLHF.

The V gene is TRBV5-5, the J gene TRBJ1-1, with TRBD1 matching 10 bases. V lost 4 bases to trimming and J lost 8 bases; unmatched junction nucleotides: 8. In germline, CDR1 is SGHKS, CDR2 YYEKEE (reference sequence). The CDR3 is 14 amino acids. Here the CDR3 DNA reads TGTGCCAGCAGCATTACCGGGACAGGGGTAGAAGCTTTCTTT. The encoded protein is CASSITGTGVEAFF.

The chain recombines TRBV18 with TRBJ1-6; 7 bases are shared with TRBD1. Trimming removed 3 bases from V and 4 bases from J; junction bases left unmatched: 6. The CDR3 extends over 16 amino acids. Germline CDR1 and CDR2: KGHSH and LQKENI. CDR3 nucleotides: TGTGCCAGCTCACCCGACAGGGATAGGTATAATTCACCCCTCCACTTT. It encodes CASSPDRDRYNSPLHF.